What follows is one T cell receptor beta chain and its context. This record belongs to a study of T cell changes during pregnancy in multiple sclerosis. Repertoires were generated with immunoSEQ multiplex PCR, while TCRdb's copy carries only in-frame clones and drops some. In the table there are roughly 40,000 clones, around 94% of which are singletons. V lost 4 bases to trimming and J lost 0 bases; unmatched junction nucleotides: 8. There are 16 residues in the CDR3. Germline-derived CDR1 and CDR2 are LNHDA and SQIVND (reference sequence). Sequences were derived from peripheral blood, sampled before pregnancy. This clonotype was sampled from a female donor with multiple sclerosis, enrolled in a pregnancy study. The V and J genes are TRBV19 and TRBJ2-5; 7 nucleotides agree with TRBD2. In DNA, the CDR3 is TGTGCCAGTAGTACCGGGACTAAGGCCTACCAAGAGACCCAGTACTTC. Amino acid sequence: CASSTGTKAYQETQYF.